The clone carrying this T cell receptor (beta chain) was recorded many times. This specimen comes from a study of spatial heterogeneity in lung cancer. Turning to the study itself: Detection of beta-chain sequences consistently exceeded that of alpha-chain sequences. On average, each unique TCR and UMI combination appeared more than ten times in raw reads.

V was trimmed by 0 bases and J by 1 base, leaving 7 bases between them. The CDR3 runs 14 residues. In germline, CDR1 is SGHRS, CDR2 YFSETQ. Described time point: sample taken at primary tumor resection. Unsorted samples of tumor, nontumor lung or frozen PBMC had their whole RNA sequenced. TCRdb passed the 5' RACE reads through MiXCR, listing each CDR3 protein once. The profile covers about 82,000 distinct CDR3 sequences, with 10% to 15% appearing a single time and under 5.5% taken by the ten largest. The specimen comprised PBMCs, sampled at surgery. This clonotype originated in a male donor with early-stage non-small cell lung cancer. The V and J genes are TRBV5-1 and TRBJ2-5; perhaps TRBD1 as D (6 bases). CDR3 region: CASSLGQVQETQYF. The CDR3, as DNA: TGCGCCAGCAGCTTGGGACAGGTCCAAGAGACCCAGTACTTC.